The present TCR beta chain was sequenced within a study of long-term antiretroviral therapy in people with HIV. General study points: Documentation of ART adherence, viral resistance or therapy changes was absent. Whichever time point was examined, clones expanded before ART dominated the repertoire.

Specimens retained about 0.95-11 million cryopreserved PBMC preceding DNA extraction. The authors ran the immunoSEQ assay, v3.0, at survey level. Sequencing of each sample targeted roughly 40,000-50,000 T-cell genomes. Assay: immunoSEQ multiplex PCR; the TCRdb copy retains only in-frame clones and omits some. The table includes 25,000 to 35,000 clones, about 89% detected once. Trimming removed 0 bases from V and 11 bases from J; junction bases left unmatched: 8. Germline CDR1 is SGHDT and CDR2 is YYEEEE. The CDR3 is made up of 14 amino acids. Concerning this clone itself: What it recognizes is unknown.

The gene calls are TRBV5-6 and TRBJ2-5, with 9 bases matching TRBD2. Sample: unsorted PBMCs, taken 3.1 years after starting antiretroviral therapy. The receptor was derived from a man aged 18-30 years with HIV. DNA of the CDR3: TGTGCCAGCAGCTTGGCCGGGGGCGGGAGGGAGCAGTACTTC. Amino acid sequence: CASSLAGGGREQYF.